This TCR beta chain stems from a study of siplizumab effects on memory and regulatory T cells. Regarding the study as a whole: Siplizumab cultures yielded proliferating Tregs whose suppressive function was not confirmed. In siplizumab conditions, mappable alloreactive CD4+ clones averaged about 71% Treg-derived, against approximately 27% in controls.

Of note for this clone: Its antigen is not known.

The table came from immunoSEQ multiplex PCR; TCRdb's copy has only in-frame clones and leaves some out. The data show approximately 120,000 clones, with roughly 94% seen just once and 0.65% to 0.9% held by the top ten. CDR1 is MNHEY and CDR2 is SMNVEV in the germline V gene (reference sequence). This CDR3 has 13 amino acids. V lost 0 bases to trimming and J lost 4 bases, with 3 bases between them. The sequence came from a human donor in good health. Sequenced material: Tregs sorted from blood. This rearrangement joins TRBV27 to TRBJ1-4; no firm D call. The CDR3 reads CASSLSVNEKLFF. For the CDR3, the DNA is TGTGCCAGCAGTTTATCCGTTAATGAAAAACTGTTTTTT.